The clone carrying this TCR beta chain was recorded once. These data come from a study of PD-L1 blockade in urothelial cancer. TCRdb's table, derived via immunoSEQ multiplex PCR, lists solely in-frame clones and lacks some. The sample includes tens of thousands of clones, 82% of them seen just once. The CDR3 runs 15 residues. CDR1 and CDR2 from the germline V gene are SNHLY and FYNNEI. The V end was cut by 6 bases, the J end by 2 bases, with 15 bases between. The TCR comes from a man between 65 and 85 years old with urothelial cancer. The chain joins TRBV2 to TRBJ2-3; perhaps TRBD2 as D (8 bases). The sample consisted of PBMCs, taken around atezolizumab (anti-PD-L1) treatment. Here the CDR3 DNA reads TGTGCCAGCAGCGGGGGGGGACAGTCCACAGATACGCAGTATTTT. Residues: CASSGGGQSTDTQYF.